This T cell receptor beta chain derives from a study of blood T cells in healthy people across ages. On the study more broadly: Template-switching capture recovered about one barcoded beta molecule per two T cells. Study-wide results and caveats: Strong correlation linked observed beta diversity and percent naive T cells.

This clonotype was picked up many times. Its antigen is not known. Through a sample-barcoded 5' primer and a J-beta primer mix, a second PCR was run for roughly 7 to 11 cycles. Each CDR3 protein is one row after TCRdb ran MiXCR on the 5' RACE reads. This sample has around 1,500,000 distinct CDR3 sequences, with approximately 30% found just once. Germline lookup yields CDR1 LGHNA and CDR2 YSLEER. This CDR3 contains 14 residues. The germline V and J ends were trimmed by 0 bases and 1 base, with 7 bases remaining between them. Each sample gave at least 6 million isolated PBMCs. The clonotype was recovered from a woman in her twenties or thirties in good health. The chain joins TRBV4-3 to TRBJ2-7, with D possibly being TRBD1 (6 bases). The sequenced material came from blood. The CDR3 loop reads CASSQDGTSYEQYF. The CDR3 DNA follows: TGCGCCAGCAGCCAAGATGGGACATCCTACGAGCAGTACTTC.